Below are 30 T cell receptor beta chains sequenced from a single sample in a study of cytomegalovirus exposure and HLA in healthy donors. TCRdb keeps only in-frame clones here, not all; method: immunoSEQ multiplex PCR. The sample holds fewer than 60,000 clones, approximately 95% seen once. The sample comprised PBMCs. The receptors derive from a woman under 30 in good health and CMV-seropositive.

The CDR3 protein is CASSARDYFNEQFF. The CDR3 coding sequence is TGTGCCAGCAGCGCCCGGGACTACTTCAATGAGCAGTTCTTC. The chain joins TRBV9 to TRBJ2-1; 7 bases agree with TRBD2. The CDR3 has 14 residues. The J segment lost 6 bases and the V segment lost 3 bases, leaving 6 bases of the junction unmatched. The V gene's germline CDR1 is SGDLS and CDR2 YYNGEE.

The chain is built from TRBV29-1 and TRBJ2-2, with 8 bases that match TRBD1. V shed 4 bases, J shed 2 bases, and the junction held 9 bases outside the gene matches. The CDR3 is made up of 16 amino acids. The V gene's germline CDR1 is SQVTM and CDR2 ANQGSEA. CDR3 sequence: CSVALTGGLNTGELFF. Written as DNA, the CDR3 is TGCAGCGTTGCACTTACAGGGGGATTAAACACCGGGGAGCTGTTTTTT.

This sequence joins TRBV7-6 and TRBJ2-3; D is undetermined. The V end lost 1 base, the J end lost 5 bases, and 4 bases lay between the germline ends. CDR3 size: 12 residues. CDR1 is SGHVS, CDR2 FNYEAQ, per germline. The DNA of the CDR3 is TGTGCCAGCAGCTTAGTAATAGATACGCAGTATTTT. This translates into CASSLVIDTQYF.

The chain has TRBV19 and TRBJ1-5; TRBD1 aligns across 9 bases. The CDR3 consists of 16 residues. The germline gives CDR1 LNHDA, CDR2 SQIVND (reference sequence). Trimming at V came to 7 bases and at J to 1 base, leaving 8 bases not matched to a gene. In DNA form, the CDR3 reads TGTGCCAGTACGGACAGGGGACCAGGGAGCAATCAGCCCCAGCATTTT. Protein sequence: CASTDRGPGSNQPQHF.

The chain recombines TRBV7-2 with TRBJ2-7, with 8 nucleotides matching TRBD2. Germline V gene data show CDR1 as SGHTA and CDR2 as FQGNSA. The CDR3 has 14 residues. J lost 2 bases, V lost 6 bases, and 6 bases had no gene match. The CDR3 is CASRRLASTYEQYF. The CDR3 DNA reads as TGTGCCAGCAGACGACTAGCGAGTACCTACGAGCAGTACTTC.

This clone was picked up one time. The V and J genes are TRBV7-9 and TRBJ2-7; 10 nucleotides align to TRBD2. Germline CDR1 and CDR2: SEHNR and FQNEAQ (reference sequence). This CDR3 is built from 17 residues. Trimming took 2 bases from V and 0 from J; bases not matched to a gene: 7. The CDR3, as DNA: TGTGCCAGCAGCTTATCCCATCTAGCGGGAGTCTCCTACGAGCAGTACTTC. This encodes CASSLSHLAGVSYEQYF.

The gene calls are TRBV19 and TRBJ2-7; possible D gene TRBD1, 7 bases. This CDR3 has 15 amino acids. With 1 base removed from V and 4 bases from J, the gap between germline ends came to 14 bases. Germline CDR1 reads LNHDA; CDR2 reads SQIVND (reference sequence). The CDR3 protein is CASSIGQGGAYEQYF. CDR3 coding DNA: TGTGCCAGTAGTATAGGACAGGGCGGGGCTTACGAGCAGTACTTC.

The chain uses TRBV5-5 and TRBJ1-4, with 7 bases aligning to TRBD1. Germline values: CDR1 SGHKS, CDR2 YYEKEE (reference sequence). Trimming removed 5 bases from V and 3 bases from J; junction bases left unmatched: 4. The CDR3 runs to 14 residues. CDR3 coding DNA: TGTGCCAGCAGACGGGACAGCCCTAATGAAAAACTGTTTTTT. Its translation is CASRRDSPNEKLFF.

The gene calls are TRBV28 and TRBJ2-7; 11 positions match TRBD2. J gave up 3 bases and V 2 bases, and 15 bases lay outside the gene matches. Germline V gene sequence: CDR1 MDHEN, CDR2 SYDVKM. The CDR3 loop spans 19 amino acids. The CDR3 loop reads CASSLPGQGRLAGNYEQYF. The CDR3 DNA sequence: TGTGCCAGCAGTTTACCGGGACAGGGAAGACTAGCGGGAAACTACGAGCAGTACTTC.

This sequence joins TRBV19 and TRBJ2-7; TRBD2 matches 7 bases. The germline gives CDR1 LNHDA, CDR2 SQIVND (reference sequence). V dropped 9 bases and J dropped 3; count of bases not matched to a gene: 17. There are 16 residues in the CDR3. The CDR3 is CARRAGSGTALYEQYF. The CDR3 nucleotides read TGTGCCAGACGGGCCGGAAGCGGGACGGCTCTCTACGAGCAGTACTTC.

The chain uses TRBV2 and TRBJ2-7; 7 bases agree with TRBD2. CDR1 is SNHLY, CDR2 FYNNEI, per germline. The CDR3 length is 14 residues. Trimming took 2 bases from V and 3 from J; bases not matched to a gene: 4. The CDR3, as DNA: TGTGCCAGCAGTGAACAGACTAGCAGCTACGAGCAGTACTTC. Its protein is CASSEQTSSYEQYF.

Here the CDR3 reads CATKRGSGTRGNEQFF. In nucleotides, the CDR3 is TGCGCCACCAAGCGGGGATCCGGGACTAGGGGCAATGAGCAGTTCTTC. V and J are TRBV5-1 and TRBJ2-1; 8 nucleotides line up with TRBD2. This CDR3 comprises 16 residues. V lost 9 bases to trimming and J lost 6 bases; unmatched junction nucleotides: 17. CDR1 is SGHRS, CDR2 YFSETQ, per germline.

J is TRBJ2-1 and V is TRBV5-1; tentative D call: TRBD1 (5 bases). The length of the CDR3 is 15 residues. V gave up 4 bases and J gave up 2 bases, with 13 bases separating them. Germline CDR1 reads SGHRS; CDR2 reads YFSETQ. This CDR3 is CASSPGSYTYNEQFF. The CDR3 bases are TGCGCCAGCAGCCCAGGGTCGTACACCTACAATGAGCAGTTCTTC.

The chain is built from TRBV14 and TRBJ2-7; 11 nucleotides agree with TRBD2. This CDR3 has 14 amino acids. With V trimmed by 4 bases and J by 4 bases, 3 bases remained unmatched. Germline V gene lookup returns CDR1 SGHDN and CDR2 FVKESK. CDR3 amino acids: CASSLTSGEYEQYF. For the CDR3, the DNA is TGTGCCAGCAGCCTGACTAGCGGGGAGTACGAGCAGTACTTC.

V is TRBV7-8 and J is TRBJ2-1; tentative D call: TRBD1 (5 bases). V shed 4 bases and J shed 8 bases, with 15 bases lying between them. Germline CDR1 and CDR2: SGHVS and FQNEAQ. CDR3 length: 14 amino acids. The CDR3 bases are TGTGCCAGCAGCTCATTATCCGGCAGGGATGAGCAGTTCTTC. Amino acid sequence: CASSSLSGRDEQFF.

The V gene is TRBV5-1, the J gene TRBJ2-7; 13 bases agree with TRBD2. This CDR3 comprises 17 residues. CDR1 is SGHRS, CDR2 YFSETQ, per germline. Trimming at V came to 0 bases and at J to 5 bases, leaving 8 bases not matched to a gene. The CDR3 loop reads CASSLAGGLAGSHEQYF. Written as DNA, the CDR3 is TGCGCCAGCAGCTTGGCCGGGGGACTAGCGGGATCCCACGAGCAGTACTTC.

A single count supports this clone. The chain recombines TRBV2 with TRBJ1-5; perhaps TRBD1 as D (6 bases). The germline V and J ends were trimmed by 7 bases and 0 bases, with 7 bases remaining between them. The CDR3 sequence is 13 residues long. Germline V lookup: CDR1 SNHLY, CDR2 FYNNEI. The CDR3 nucleotides read TGTGCCAGCAAGGGGGATAGCAATCAGCCCCAGCATTTT. It specifies CASKGDSNQPQHF.

The chain carries TRBV9 and TRBJ2-1, with D tentatively TRBD2 (5 bases). CDR1 SGDLS and CDR2 YYNGEE come from the germline V gene. V was shortened by 3 bases and J by 6 bases, with 22 bases between the two germline ends. This CDR3 has 17 residues. In DNA, the CDR3 is TGTGCCAGCAGCGGGAGTACGACTACTCAATACCCCAATGAGCAGTTCTTC. Amino acids: CASSGSTTTQYPNEQFF.

The gene calls are TRBV11-1 and TRBJ2-7; TRBD2 matches at 9 bases. V shed 1 base and J 6 bases; nucleotides not matched to a gene: 4. The CDR3 totals 14 residues. Germline lookup yields CDR1 SGHAT and CDR2 FQDESV (reference sequence). CDR3 loop: CASSLDLAGPEQYF. The CDR3 nucleotides are TGTGCCAGCAGCTTAGACCTAGCGGGACCCGAGCAGTACTTC.

V usage is TRBV6-5 and J usage is TRBJ1-4; D is perhaps TRBD1 (6 bases). V was shortened by 4 bases and J by 11 bases, with 20 bases between the two germline ends. CDR3 length: 15 residues. Germline values: CDR1 MNHEY, CDR2 SVGAGI. Here the CDR3 reads CASSSLMGRGGKLFF. In DNA form, the CDR3 reads TGTGCCAGCAGTTCCCTCATGGGCAGGGGTGGGAAACTGTTTTTT.

The CDR3 sequence: CSAADRGTSYEQYF. Written as DNA, the CDR3 is TGCAGCGCCGCGGACAGGGGGACTTCCTACGAGCAGTACTTC. The chain couples TRBV29-1 to TRBJ2-7, with TRBD1 matching over 10 bases. J gave up 1 base and V 7 bases, and 7 bases lay outside the gene matches. This CDR3 spans 14 amino acids. Germline V CDR1 and CDR2: SQVTM, ANQGSEA.

The rearrangement joins TRBV7-2 to TRBJ2-7; 7 positions agree with TRBD2. V dropped 1 base and J dropped 6; count of bases not matched to a gene: 15. The CDR3 sequence is 17 residues long. CDR1 and CDR2 (germline): SGHTA, FQGNSA. As DNA, the CDR3 is TGTGCCAGCAGCTTAGTCTGGGTGCGGGCCCCGGGAGGCGAGCAGTACTTC. Translation gives CASSLVWVRAPGGEQYF.

This rearrangement joins TRBV6-5 to TRBJ2-2; TRBD1 aligns across 9 bases. With 8 bases clipped from V and 5 bases from J, the junction kept 3 bases outside the gene matches. From germline, CDR1 is MNHEY and CDR2 SVGAGI. CDR3 size: 13 residues. The CDR3 protein is CASRTGETGELFF. The CDR3 DNA reads as TGTGCCAGCCGGACAGGGGAAACCGGGGAGCTGTTTTTT.

The CDR3 reads CASSWTTGGRGNEQFF. In DNA form, the CDR3 reads TGTGCCAGCAGCTGGACTACGGGAGGGCGGGGCAATGAGCAGTTCTTC. The rearrangement links TRBV13 to TRBJ2-1; 8 nucleotides agree with TRBD2. The CDR3 has 16 amino acids. Trimming at V came to 4 bases and at J to 6 bases, leaving 11 bases not matched to a gene. CDR1 PRHDT and CDR2 FYEKMQ come from the germline V gene (reference sequence).

In its sample, this clone was seen once. Written as DNA, the CDR3 is TGTGCCAGCAGCGCGGGGGGGGGCCTGAACACTGAAGCTTTCTTT. Protein: CASSAGGGLNTEAFF. The chain uses TRBV9 and TRBJ1-1; maybe TRBD1 (6 bases). CDR1 is SGDLS, CDR2 YYNGEE, per germline. V shed 3 bases and J shed 0 bases, with 12 bases lying between them. This CDR3 spans 15 amino acids.

This chain connects TRBV29-1 to TRBJ1-1; weak D call: TRBD1 (5 bases). The CDR3 has 13 amino acids. Germline assignment: CDR1 SQVTM and CDR2 ANQGSEA. V lost 4 bases, J lost 0 bases, and 9 bases lay in between. CDR3 amino acids: CSVGQFLNTEAFF. The CDR3 DNA reads TGCAGCGTTGGACAGTTTTTGAACACTGAAGCTTTCTTT.

V usage is TRBV27 and J usage is TRBJ1-5; 10 bases map to TRBD1. The V gene's germline CDR1 is MNHEY and CDR2 SMNVEV (reference sequence). The V and J ends lost 5 bases and 6 bases, in that order; junction bases with no gene match: 4. The CDR3 is 14 residues long. The CDR3 region is CASSRQGAGQPQHF. CDR3 in DNA: TGTGCCAGCAGTAGACAGGGGGCGGGTCAGCCCCAGCATTTT.

The J gene is TRBJ2-1, the V gene TRBV6-4, with 11 bases lining up with TRBD1. CDR1 and CDR2 from the germline V gene are MRHNA and SNTAGT. CDR3 length: 15 amino acids. The trim removed 5 bases at V and 5 bases at J, leaving 5 bases unmatched. The CDR3 sequence: CASSLGTGGNNEQFF. CDR3 DNA sequence: TGTGCCAGCAGTTTAGGGACAGGGGGGAACAATGAGCAGTTCTTC.

This sequence joins TRBV6-1 and TRBJ2-1, with 8 bases lining up with TRBD2. Per germline, CDR1 MNHNS and CDR2 SASEGT. The CDR3 has 15 residues. With 7 bases clipped from V and 6 bases from J, the junction kept 11 bases outside the gene matches. CDR3 in DNA: TGTGCCAGCACTTCAAGACTAGCGTCGAGCAATGAGCAGTTCTTC. Protein: CASTSRLASSNEQFF.

The CDR3 protein is CARTSGLTRTSYNEQFF. As DNA, the CDR3 is TGCGCCAGGACTAGCGGTCTGACTCGGACGTCCTACAATGAGCAGTTCTTC. V and J are TRBV10-1 and TRBJ2-1; 9 bases match TRBD2. The length of the CDR3 is 17 residues. The germline V gene encodes CDR1 WNHNN and CDR2 SYGVQD (reference sequence). V shed 9 bases and J 1 base; nucleotides not matched to a gene: 13.